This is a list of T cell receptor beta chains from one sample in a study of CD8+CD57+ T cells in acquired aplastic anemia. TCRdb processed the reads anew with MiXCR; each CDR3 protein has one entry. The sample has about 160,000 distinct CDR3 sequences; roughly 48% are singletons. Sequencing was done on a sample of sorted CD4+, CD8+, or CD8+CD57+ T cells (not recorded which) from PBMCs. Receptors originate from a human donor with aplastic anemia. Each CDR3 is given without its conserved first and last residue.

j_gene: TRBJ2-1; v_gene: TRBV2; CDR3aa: ASSPEFNEQF
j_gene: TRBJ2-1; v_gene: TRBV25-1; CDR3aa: ARDPGINEQF
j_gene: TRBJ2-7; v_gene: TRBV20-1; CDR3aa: SARWLAGPLSYEQY
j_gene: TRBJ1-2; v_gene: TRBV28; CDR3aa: ASNLGQVTNYGYT
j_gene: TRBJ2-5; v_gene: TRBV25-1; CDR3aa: ASSDSRGAGIQETQY
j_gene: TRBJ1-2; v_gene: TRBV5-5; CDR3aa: ASSLGQGHYGYT
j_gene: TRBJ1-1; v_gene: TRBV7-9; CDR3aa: ASSFPSAPEAF
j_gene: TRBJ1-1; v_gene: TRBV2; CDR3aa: ASSERVTTEAF
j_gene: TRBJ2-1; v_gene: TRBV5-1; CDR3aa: ASSLGAGSWNEQF
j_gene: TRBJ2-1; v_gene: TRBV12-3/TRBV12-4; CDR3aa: ASKTGTVYNEQF
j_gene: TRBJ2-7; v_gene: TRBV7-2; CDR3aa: ASSYTTGAMGQY
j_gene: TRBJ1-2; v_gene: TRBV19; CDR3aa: ASSIGYGYT
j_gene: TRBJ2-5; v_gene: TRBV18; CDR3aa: ASSLGQGWMETQY
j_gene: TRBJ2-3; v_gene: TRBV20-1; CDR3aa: SASPSGPRADTQY
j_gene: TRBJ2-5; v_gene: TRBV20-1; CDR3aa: SARDPSSGTVGTQY
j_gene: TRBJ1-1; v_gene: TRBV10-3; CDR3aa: AISENRGWGNTEAF
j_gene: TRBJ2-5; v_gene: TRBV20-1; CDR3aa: SARDELRGETQY
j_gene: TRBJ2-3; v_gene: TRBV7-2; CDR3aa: ASSQGLAGGMQY
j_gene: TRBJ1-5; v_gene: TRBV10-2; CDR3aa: ASMGWRQPQH
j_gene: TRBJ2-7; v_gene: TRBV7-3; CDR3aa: ASSLEGTLSYEQY
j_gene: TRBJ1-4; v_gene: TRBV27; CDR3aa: ASSSAGQREKLF
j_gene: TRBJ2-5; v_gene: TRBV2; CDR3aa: ATSLAVETQY
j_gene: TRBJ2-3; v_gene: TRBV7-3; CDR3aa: ASSLLGTGLGDTQY
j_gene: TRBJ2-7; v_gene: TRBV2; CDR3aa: ASSQGGGEQY
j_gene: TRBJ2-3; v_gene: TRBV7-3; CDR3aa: ASSLGLAGGSDTQY
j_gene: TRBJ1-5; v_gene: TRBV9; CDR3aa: ASSVAGNQPQH
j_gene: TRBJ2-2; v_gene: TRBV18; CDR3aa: ASSPEPNTGELF
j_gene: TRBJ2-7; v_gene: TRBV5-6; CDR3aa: ASSLGAGRGYEQY
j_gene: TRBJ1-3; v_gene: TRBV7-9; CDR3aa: ASSYYGGSGNTIY
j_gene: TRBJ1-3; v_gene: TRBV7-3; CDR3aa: ASSRTSDSGNTIY
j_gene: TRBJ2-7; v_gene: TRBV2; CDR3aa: ASCDLGKYCEQY
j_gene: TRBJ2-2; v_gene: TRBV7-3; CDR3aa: ASSSDYTGELF
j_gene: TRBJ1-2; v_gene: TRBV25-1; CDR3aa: ASSDPPGLTNYGYT
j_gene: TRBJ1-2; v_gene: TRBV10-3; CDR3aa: ASSYTYTGGYGYT
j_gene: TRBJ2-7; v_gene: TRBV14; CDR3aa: ASSLGGTSDHEQY
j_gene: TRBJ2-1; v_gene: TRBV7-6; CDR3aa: ASRPQGRNNEQF
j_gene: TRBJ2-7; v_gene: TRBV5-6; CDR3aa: ASSVWMGLNRGEQY
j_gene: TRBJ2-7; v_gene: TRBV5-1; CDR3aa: ASSLAQGGPKSYEQY
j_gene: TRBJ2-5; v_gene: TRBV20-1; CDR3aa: SARDGGRAQETQY
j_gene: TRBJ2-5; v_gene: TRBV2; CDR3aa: ASSEGGFETQY
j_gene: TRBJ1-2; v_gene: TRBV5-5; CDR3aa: ASSVSGSDYGYT
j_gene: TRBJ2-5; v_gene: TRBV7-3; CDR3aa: ASSYRDSETQY
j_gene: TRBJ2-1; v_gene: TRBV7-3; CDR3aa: ASRDTGARGNEQF
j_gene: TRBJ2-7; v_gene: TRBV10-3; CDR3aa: AIRPGTSGPQQY
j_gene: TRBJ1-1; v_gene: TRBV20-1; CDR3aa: SASDPTGDFSTEAF
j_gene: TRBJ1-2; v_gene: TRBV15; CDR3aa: ATSHIPGSAENYGYT
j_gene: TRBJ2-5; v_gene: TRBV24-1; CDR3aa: ATSDLVFGGQETQY
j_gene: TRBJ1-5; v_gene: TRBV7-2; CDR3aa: ASSLGPGGTLPQH
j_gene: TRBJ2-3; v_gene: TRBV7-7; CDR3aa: ASSPTSGATDTQY
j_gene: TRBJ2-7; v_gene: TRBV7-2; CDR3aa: ASSLAEVGTGPPEQY
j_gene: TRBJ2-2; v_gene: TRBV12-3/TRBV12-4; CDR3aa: ASSLGASGTGELF
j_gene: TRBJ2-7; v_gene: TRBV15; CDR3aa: ATSRAASSYEQY
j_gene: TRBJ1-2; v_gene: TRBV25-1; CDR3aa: ASSVYGPGGYGYT
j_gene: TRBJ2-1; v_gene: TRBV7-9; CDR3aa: ASRSRGEQF